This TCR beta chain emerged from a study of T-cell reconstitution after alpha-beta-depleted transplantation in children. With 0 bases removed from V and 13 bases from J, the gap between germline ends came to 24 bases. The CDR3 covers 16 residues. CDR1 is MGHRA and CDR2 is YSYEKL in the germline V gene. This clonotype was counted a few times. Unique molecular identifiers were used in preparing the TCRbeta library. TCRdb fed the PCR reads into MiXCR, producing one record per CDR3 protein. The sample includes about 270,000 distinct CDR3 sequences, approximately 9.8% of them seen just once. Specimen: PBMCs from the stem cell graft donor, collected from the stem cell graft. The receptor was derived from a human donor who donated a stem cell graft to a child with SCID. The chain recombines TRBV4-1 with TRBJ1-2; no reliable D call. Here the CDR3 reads CASSQEYLVFRFVGTF. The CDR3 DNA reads TGCGCCAGCAGCCAAGAGTATTTGGTTTTTAGGTTCGTAGGCACCTTC.